The clone carrying this T cell receptor (beta chain) was counted at least ten times. Antigen specificity is unknown. This entry is derived from a study of T-cell reconstitution after alpha-beta-depleted transplantation in children. Overall study findings and caveats: Several hundred graft clones that had expanded were reportedly the source of alpha-beta T cells about two months after transplant. Elevated TCRbeta diversity at day 60 was traced, in some patients, to surviving recipient T cells and thymic progenitors. When one year had passed after transplant, most T-cell counts and diversity came from newly produced T cells.

Unique molecular identifiers tagged the TCRbeta library. Each CDR3 protein gets one entry after TCRdb re-called the PCR reads with MiXCR. Altogether 490,000 or so distinct CDR3 sequences are present, 10% being singletons, with the ten largest covering 2%. The source of this sequence is a child aged 2 to 15 with inherited bone marrow failure, due to receive a stem cell transplant. Sample: PBMCs, taken before TCRalphabeta/CD19-depleted stem cell transplant.

The CDR3 region has the DNA TGTGCCAGCAGGTTGGGACAAACCCAGTACTTC. Translating it yields CASRLGQTQYF. V and J are TRBV6-5 and TRBJ2-5, with D perhaps matching TRBD1 (6 bases). V shed 6 bases and J shed 8 bases, with 10 bases lying between them. Germline-derived CDR1 and CDR2 are MNHEY and SVGAGI. The CDR3 runs to 11 residues.